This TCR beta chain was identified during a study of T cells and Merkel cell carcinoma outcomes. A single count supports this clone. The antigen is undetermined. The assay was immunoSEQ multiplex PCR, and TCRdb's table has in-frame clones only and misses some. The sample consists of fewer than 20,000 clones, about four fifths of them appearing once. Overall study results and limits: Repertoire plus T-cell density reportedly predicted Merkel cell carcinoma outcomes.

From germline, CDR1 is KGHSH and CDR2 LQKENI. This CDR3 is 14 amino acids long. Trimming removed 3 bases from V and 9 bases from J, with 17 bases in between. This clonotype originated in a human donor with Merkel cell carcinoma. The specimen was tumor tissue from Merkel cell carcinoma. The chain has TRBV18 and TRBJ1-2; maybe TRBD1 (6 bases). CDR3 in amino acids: CASSPPGQRFSYTF. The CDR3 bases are TGTGCCAGCTCACCCCCGGGACAACGGTTCAGCTACACCTTC.